A single sample gave rise to the 8 T cell receptor beta chains below, sequenced in a study of cytomegalovirus exposure and HLA in healthy donors. It was with 60 Vbeta and 13 Jbeta primers that the PCR ran. Some clones are missing from TCRdb's copy, which holds only in-frame ones; the method was immunoSEQ multiplex PCR. Of 37,000 or so clones listed, roughly 74% are singletons. Sequenced input: PBMCs. All receptors derive from a man aged 25-40 years in good health and CMV-seronegative.

There are a few counts of this clone. The chain combines TRBV7-2 with TRBJ1-3, with 9 bases identical to TRBD1. J gave up 4 bases and V 1 base, and 5 bases lay outside the gene matches. The CDR3 has 16 amino acids. The germline V gene has CDR1 SGHTA and CDR2 FQGNSA. The CDR3 protein is CASSLDPGTGGNTIYF. The DNA of the CDR3 is TGTGCCAGCAGCTTAGATCCCGGGACAGGGGGAAACACCATATATTTT.

CDR3 sequence (DNA): TGCGCCAGCAGCTTTCTAGCGGACTCCTACGAGCAGTACTTC. As protein: CASSFLADSYEQYF. The genes are TRBV5-1 and TRBJ2-7, with TRBD2 identical over 7 bases. The CDR3 has 14 residues. The J segment lost 0 bases and the V segment lost 2 bases, leaving 2 bases of the junction unmatched. In germline, CDR1 is SGHRS, CDR2 YFSETQ.

In nucleotides, the CDR3 is TGCAGTACTCGGGAGGCCCTGAACACTGAAGCTTTCTTT. Amino acid sequence: CSTREALNTEAFF. The chain couples TRBV29-1 to TRBJ1-1; D unclear. The length of the CDR3 is 13 residues. Germline-derived CDR1 and CDR2 are SQVTM and ANQGSEA.

In this sample, this clone turned up a few times. The chain combines TRBV7-9 with TRBJ1-1, with 8 bases that match TRBD1. Trimming at V came to 2 bases and at J to 2 bases, leaving 1 base not matched to a gene. Germline V gives CDR1 SEHNR, CDR2 FQNEAQ (reference sequence). This CDR3 is built from 14 residues. This CDR3 is CASSLTGGNTEAFF. The CDR3 DNA follows: TGTGCCAGCAGCTTAACAGGGGGAAACACTGAAGCTTTCTTT.

V gene TRBV19 combines with J gene TRBJ1-2, with D perhaps matching TRBD1 (6 bases). Germline V gene lookup returns CDR1 LNHDA and CDR2 SQIVND (reference sequence). Trimming cost V 4 bases and J 7 bases, with 19 bases left between them. CDR3 length equals 15 residues. CDR3 residues: CASSTAGEGRRGYTF. CDR3 coding DNA: TGTGCCAGTAGTACAGCAGGGGAGGGCCGGCGTGGCTACACCTTC.

The chain combines TRBV6-6 with TRBJ2-5; no definite D call. Germline V gene lookup returns CDR1 MNHNY and CDR2 SVGAGI (reference sequence). Trimming removed 6 bases at V and 2 bases at J, with 4 bases between. The CDR3 covers 11 residues. In nucleotides, the CDR3 is TGTGCCAGCAGGAGGCAAGAGACCCAGTACTTC. As protein: CASRRQETQYF.

This chain connects TRBV28 to TRBJ1-2; TRBD1 agrees at 7 bases. Trimming at V came to 4 bases and at J to 8 bases, leaving 4 bases not matched to a gene. Germline V gives CDR1 MDHEN, CDR2 SYDVKM. This CDR3 spans 12 amino acids. The CDR3 protein is CASSWDRKGYTF. For the CDR3, the DNA is TGTGCCAGCAGTTGGGACAGAAAAGGCTACACCTTC.

The genes are TRBV27 and TRBJ2-5, with TRBD2 matching over 7 bases. Near its end, the DNA agrees better with TRBJ2-7, so the J call may be wrong. CDR3 size: 16 residues. Germline V CDR1 and CDR2: MNHEY, SMNVEV (reference sequence). CDR3 loop: CASSLTFPGLVYEQYF. CDR3 DNA sequence: TGTGCCAGCAGTTTAACATTCCCAGGACTAGTTTACGAGCAGTACTTC.